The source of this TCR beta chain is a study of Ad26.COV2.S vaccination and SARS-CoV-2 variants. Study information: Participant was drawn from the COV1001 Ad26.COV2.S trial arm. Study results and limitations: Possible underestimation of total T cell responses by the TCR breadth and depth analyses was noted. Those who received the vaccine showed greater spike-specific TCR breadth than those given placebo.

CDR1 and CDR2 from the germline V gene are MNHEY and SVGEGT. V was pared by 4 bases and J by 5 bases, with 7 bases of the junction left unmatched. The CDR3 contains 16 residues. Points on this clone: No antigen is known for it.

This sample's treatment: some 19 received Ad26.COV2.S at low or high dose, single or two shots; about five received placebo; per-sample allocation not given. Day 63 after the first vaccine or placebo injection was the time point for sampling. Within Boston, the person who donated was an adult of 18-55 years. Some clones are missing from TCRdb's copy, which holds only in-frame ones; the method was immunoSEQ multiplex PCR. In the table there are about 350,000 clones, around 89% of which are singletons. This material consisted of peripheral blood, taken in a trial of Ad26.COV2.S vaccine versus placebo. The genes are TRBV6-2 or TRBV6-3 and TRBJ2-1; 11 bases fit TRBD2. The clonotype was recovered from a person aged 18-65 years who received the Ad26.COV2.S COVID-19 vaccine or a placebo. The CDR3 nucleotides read TGTGCCAGCAGTTTAGCGGGAGGGCGGAAGAACAATGAGCAGTTCTTC. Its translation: CASSLAGGRKNNEQFF.